This entry describes one T cell receptor beta chain. The germline gives CDR1 LGHDT, CDR2 YNNKEL (reference sequence). Trimming took 1 base from V and 10 from J, leaving 11 bases between them. The CDR3 is 13 residues long. The repertoire was sequenced with immunoSEQ multiplex PCR; TCRdb's copy has only in-frame clones and lacks some. The data contain approximately 230,000 clones, over 70% of them singletons. The sample comes from a study of control samples from healthy donors and cancer patients. The sample was PBMCs. The V call is TRBV3-1 (or the pseudogene TRBV3-2), the J call TRBJ2-1, with D perhaps being TRBD1 or TRBD2 (5 bases each). This clonotype was sampled from a woman between 55 and 75 years old with lung cancer. CDR3 nucleotide sequence: TGTGCCAGCAGCCAAGGGGGGATGGGCGAGCAGTTCTTC. Translated: CASSQGGMGEQFF.